Listed below are T cell receptor beta chains from one sample, sequenced in a study of regulatory T cells in long-lasting Graves disease. Each CDR3 protein is one row after TCRdb ran MiXCR on the multiplex PCR reads. The sample lists 350,000 to 450,000 distinct CDR3 sequences; approximately 16% were seen once. The sample was also linked to a second study, of T cells in Graves' hyperthyroidism and ophthalmopathy.

Material: peripheral blood mononuclear cells (PBMCs), obtained at new diagnosis, from a patient treated with antithyroid drugs. Receptors originate from a man in his forties with Graves disease. Each CDR3 is given with its conserved first and last residue. D genes are given only for firm matches. Some rows mark clone size as missing; the rest say once, few, many or name a class of expanded clone.

clone_size | j_call | d_call | v_call | cdr3_nt | cdr3_aa
many | TRBJ1-3 | TRBD1 | TRBV2 | TGTGCCAGCAGTGGACAGGGCTCTGGAAACACCATATATTTT | CASSGQGSGNTIYF
many | TRBJ2-5 | NA | TRBV15 | TGTGCCACCAGCAGAGAGGGGGCGCCCGGGGAGACCCAGTACTTC | CATSREGAPGETQYF
few | TRBJ2-7 | TRBD1 | TRBV19 | TGTGCCAGTAGTGCCCCGGGACAGGTACTACGTGGGCAGTACTTC | CASSAPGQVLRGQYF
few | TRBJ1-4 | NA | TRBV16 | TGTGCCAGCAGCCAATTTCCAGGGAATAATGAAAAACTGTTTTTT | CASSQFPGNNEKLFF
many | TRBJ2-5 | TRBD2 | TRBV6-2/TRBV6-3 | TGTGCCAGCAGTTCCAGCGGGGGTATAGGGACCCAGTACTTC | CASSSSGGIGTQYF
many | TRBJ2-7 | NA | TRBV11-1 | TGTGCCAGCAGCTTAGCCTTTCCTGGCGAGCAGTACTTC | CASSLAFPGEQYF
many | TRBJ2-5 | NA | TRBV20-1 | TGCAGTGCTCGAGGCGGGACAGTACGGGAGACCCAGTACTTC | CSARGGTVRETQYF
many | TRBJ2-3 | NA | TRBV18 | TGTGCCAGCAGCCCCGGGATAGCTGATACGCAGTATTTT | CASSPGIADTQYF
NA | TRBJ2-5 | NA | TRBV3-1 | TGTGCCAGCAGCCAAGAACCGGCCGGGTTTGGCCCCCAAGAGACCCAGTACTTC | CASSQEPAGFGPQETQYF
many | TRBJ1-5 | NA | TRBV6-2/TRBV6-3 | TGTGCCAGCAGTTACGATTCCCTGAGTTGGCCCCAGCATTTT | CASSYDSLSWPQHF
few | TRBJ2-2 | NA | TRBV2 | TGTGCCAGCAGGGGATTAGCTGGACAGACCGGGGAGCTGTTTTTT | CASRGLAGQTGELFF
many | TRBJ1-1 | TRBD1 | TRBV18 | TGTGCCAGCTCACCGCAACAGGGGGCGGCTGGTACTGAAGCTTTCTTT | CASSPQQGAAGTEAFF
NA | TRBJ1-6 | NA | TRBV30 | TGTGCCTGGAGTACGGCGAGCTCCTATAATTCACCCCTCCACTTT | CAWSTASSYNSPLHF
many | TRBJ2-1 | NA | TRBV9 | TGTGCCAGCAGCGGGACACAATACAATGAGCAGTTCTTC | CASSGTQYNEQFF
few | TRBJ2-2 | NA | TRBV6-2/TRBV6-3 | TGTGCCAGCAGTTACGGGACCAACTCGAACACCGGGGAGCTGTTTTTT | CASSYGTNSNTGELFF
NA | TRBJ2-7 | NA | TRBV20-1 | TGCAGTGCTATTAACAGGGTATGCACCTACGAGCAGTACTTC | CSAINRVCTYEQYF
many | TRBJ2-1 | TRBD1 | TRBV5-1 | TGCGCCAGCGGGGACAGGGGCGACAATGAGCAGTTCTTC | CASGDRGDNEQFF
few | TRBJ2-7 | NA | TRBV7-2 | TGTGCCAGCAGCTTAGCCCAGGGAAGGTCGAGAGAGCAGTACTTC | CASSLAQGRSREQYF
few | TRBJ2-7 | TRBD2 | TRBV28 | TGTGCCAGCAGCCTAAGGGCTTCCGGGACTAGCCGGTACGAGCAGTACTTC | CASSLRASGTSRYEQYF
NA | TRBJ1-3 | TRBD1 | TRBV30 | TGTGCCTGGAGTGACAGGGGGCGTTACTCTGGAAACACCATATATTTT | CAWSDRGRYSGNTIYF
NA | TRBJ1-4 | TRBD1 | TRBV2 | TGTGCCAGCAGTATCCGAAGGACAGGGAATAATGAAAAACTGTTTTTT | CASSIRRTGNNEKLFF
few | TRBJ2-3 | NA | TRBV7-3 | TGTGCCAGCAGCGCCCAGCCCCCCGGACCGAAGGATACGCAGTATTTT | CASSAQPPGPKDTQYF
many | TRBJ2-7 | NA | TRBV9 | TGTGCCAGCAGCTCCACACGAGGGGGTGAAGAGCAGTACTTC | CASSSTRGGEEQYF
NA | TRBJ2-1 | TRBD2 | TRBV24-1 | TGTGCCACCAGTGATTCTGGACTAGCGGGGGTTGAGCAGTTCTTC | CATSDSGLAGVEQFF
many | TRBJ2-7 | NA | TRBV5-5 | TGTGCCAGCAGCGCCCGACAGGCGGACTCTCTCGAGCAGTACTTC | CASSARQADSLEQYF
NA | TRBJ1-5 | NA | TRBV4-1 | TGCGCCAGCAGCCCCGAACCGGGCAGGGACAACAATCAGCCCCAGCATTTT | CASSPEPGRDNNQPQHF
many | TRBJ1-1 | NA | TRBV3-1 | TGTGCCAGCAGCCAAGATTATTACAGGACTGAAGCTTTCTTT | CASSQDYYRTEAFF
many | TRBJ2-2 | NA | TRBV5-1 | TGCGCCAGCAGCCCCGAAAGGGGGTCCTGGGGCGGGGAGCTGTTTTTT | CASSPERGSWGGELFF
many | TRBJ2-2 | NA | TRBV2 | TGTGCCAGCAAAAAATCCCCTGGGAACACCGGGGAGCTGTTTTTT | CASKKSPGNTGELFF
many | TRBJ2-5 | NA | TRBV7-2 | TGTGCCAGCAGCTCCGAGAGTGTGGGAGTCGGTACCCAGTACTTC | CASSSESVGVGTQYF
many | TRBJ2-7 | TRBD1 | TRBV20-1 | TGCAGTGCTAGGACAGGGACCTACGAGCAGTACTTC | CSARTGTYEQYF
many | TRBJ2-1 | NA | TRBV13 | TGTGCCAGCAGCCTTATGTCGGGGTCCTACAATGAGCAGTTCTTC | CASSLMSGSYNEQFF
NA | TRBJ1-3 | NA | TRBV5-1 | TGCGCCAGCAGCCTAGGGGTAAACTCTGGAAACACCATATATTTT | CASSLGVNSGNTIYF
NA | TRBJ1-1 | TRBD1 | TRBV5-5 | TGTGCCAGCAGCTTCTATTACCTATCGACAGGGGGTTGGAGTATGAACACTGAAGCTTTCTTT | CASSFYYLSTGGWSMNTEAFF
few | TRBJ2-1 | NA | TRBV5-1 | TGCGCCAGCAGCTTGGTAGGGGATTCCTACAATGAGCAGTTCTTC | CASSLVGDSYNEQFF
many | TRBJ1-1 | TRBD1 | TRBV30 | TGTGCCTGGAGACAGGGGACTGGGGGGAGCACTGAAGCTTTCTTT | CAWRQGTGGSTEAFF
many | TRBJ2-7 | NA | TRBV27 | TGTGCCAGCAGTTTAGTTCCGGGTTATTACGAGCAGTACTTC | CASSLVPGYYEQYF
NA | TRBJ2-7 | NA | TRBV24-1 | TGTGCCACCAGTGGTCAGAACTACGAGCAGTACTTC | CATSGQNYEQYF
few | TRBJ2-2 | NA | TRBV11-3 | TGTGCCAGCAGCTTACTAGGGTGGATGTCGAACACCGGGGAGCTGTTTTTT | CASSLLGWMSNTGELFF
many | TRBJ1-1 | TRBD1 | TRBV18 | TGTGCCAGCTCACCACTACCTACAGGGGTGAACACTGAAGCTTTCTTT | CASSPLPTGVNTEAFF
few | TRBJ1-6 | NA | TRBV4-1 | TGCGCCAGCAGCCAAGAAGCGAGGACACCCCTCCACTTT | CASSQEARTPLHF
few | TRBJ2-7 | NA | TRBV7-9 | TGTGCCAGCAGCTTCCGGGACCGCTACGAGCAGTACTTC | CASSFRDRYEQYF
NA | TRBJ1-2 | NA | TRBV4-1 | TGCGCCAGCAGCCAACCGGCCAGGGCAATCTATGGCTACACCTTC | CASSQPARAIYGYTF
many | TRBJ1-4 | NA | TRBV18 | TGTGCCAGCTCACCGCAGCATGGGATTAATGAAAAACTGTTTTTT | CASSPQHGINEKLFF
many | TRBJ1-1 | NA | TRBV5-1 | TGCGCCAGCAGCTTAGGACCGGAAGCTTTCTTT | CASSLGPEAFF
many | TRBJ1-5 | TRBD1 | TRBV27 | TGTGCCAGCAGACGGGGGACAGATCACAATCAGCCCCAGCATTTT | CASRRGTDHNQPQHF
many | TRBJ2-3 | NA | TRBV11-1 | TGTGCCAGCAGCTCCCCCGGGACACCAGGGGATACGCAGTATTTT | CASSSPGTPGDTQYF
many | TRBJ1-5 | NA | TRBV28 | TGTGCCAGCTCACCAGGGGTTAGACAGCCCCAGCATTTT | CASSPGVRQPQHF
few | TRBJ2-1 | TRBD1 | TRBV7-9 | TGTGCCAGCAGCTTCGGACAGGGCAACAATGAGCAGTTCTTC | CASSFGQGNNEQFF
NA | TRBJ1-6 | TRBD1 | TRBV18 | TGTGCCAGCTCACCAGAGGGACAGCTTAATTCACCCCTCCACTTT | CASSPEGQLNSPLHF
NA | TRBJ1-2 | NA | TRBV4-1 | TGCGCCAGCAGCCAAGACAGCGACTATGGCTACACCTTC | CASSQDSDYGYTF
many | TRBJ2-5 | TRBD2 | TRBV28 | TGTGCCAGCAGTATCCCCGGCGGGGGAGGAGAGACCCAGTACTTC | CASSIPGGGGETQYF
many | TRBJ1-1 | NA | TRBV4-2 | TGTGCCAGCAGCCCGGACCCAGGGATGAACACTGAAGCTTTCTTT | CASSPDPGMNTEAFF